This T cell receptor (beta chain) was retrieved from a study of OX40 agonist ivuxolimab in advanced cancers. The wider study: Aged about 20 to 80 with a mean of approximately 57 years, they were more than 80% male. Study-wide points: There were, on average, more expanded clones in CD8+ T cells than in CD4+.

Sequenced by immunoSEQ multiplex PCR; TCRdb stores in-frame clones only, minus some. Here the sample spans 60,000 to 80,000 clones, 81% being singletons. Deletions cut 6 bases from V and 5 bases from J, with 19 bases between. This CDR3 contains 15 residues. Germline CDR1 reads MNHEY; CDR2 reads SMNVEV (reference sequence). On this clone itself: No antigen is known for it.

Sequencing used CD4+ or CD8+ T cells sorted from blood, obtained in a trial of the OX40 agonist ivuxolimab. The chain joins TRBV27 to TRBJ1-2; D perhaps matches TRBD1 (6 bases). This TCR derives from an adult with an advanced solid tumor such as melanoma, head and neck, liver or kidney cancer. CDR3 residues: CASSHRRGGGYGYTF. The CDR3 DNA reads TGTGCCAGCAGCCACCGCCGAGGAGGGGGTTATGGCTACACCTTC.